This is a list of T cell receptor beta chains from one sample in a study of siplizumab effects on memory and regulatory T cells. Data came from immunoSEQ multiplex PCR; TCRdb stores just in-frame clones and leaves some out. Of tens of thousands of clones in the sample, roughly 97% were seen once. The sample was naive CD8+ T cells sorted from blood. These receptors all come from a human donor in good health. Each CDR3 is given with its conserved first and last residue. A D gene is named only where the DNA matches it firmly. The listing skips clone size in some rows; elsewhere it reads once, few, many or a size class.

size	V	D	J	CDR3	DNA
NA	TRBV7-6	TRBD1	TRBJ2-1	CASSHLDRDQYNEQFF	TGTGCCAGCAGCCACCTCGACAGGGACCAGTACAATGAGCAGTTCTTC
NA	TRBV27	NA	TRBJ1-1	CASSLGSHTEAFF	TGTGCCAGCAGTTTAGGCAGCCACACTGAAGCTTTCTTT
NA	TRBV25-1	NA	TRBJ2-7	CASSELTGYEQYF	TGTGCCAGCAGTGAACTGACAGGTTACGAGCAGTACTTC
NA	TRBV9	TRBD2	TRBJ2-5	CASSVGLIQRGSQETQYF	TGTGCCAGCAGCGTAGGGTTGATCCAGCGGGGCAGCCAAGAGACCCAGTACTTC
NA	TRBV4-3	TRBD1	TRBJ2-7	CASSQAPSDRGYEQYF	TGCGCCAGCAGCCAAGCCCCCTCCGACAGGGGCTACGAGCAGTACTTC
NA	TRBV6-5	NA	TRBJ1-4	CASTTGFNEKLFF	TGTGCCAGCACCACAGGGTTTAATGAAAAACTGTTTTTT
NA	TRBV15	NA	TRBJ1-5	CATSTDRNQPQHF	TGTGCCACCAGCACGGACAGAAATCAGCCCCAGCATTTT
once	TRBV5-6	NA	TRBJ2-1	CASSHKANLYEQFF	TGTGCCAGCAGCCACAAAGCCAATTTGTATGAGCAGTTCTTC
NA	TRBV7-9	NA	TRBJ1-1	CASSLAQGMNTEAFF	TGTGCCAGCAGCTTAGCCCAGGGGATGAACACTGAAGCTTTCTTT
once	TRBV7-9	NA	TRBJ1-1	CASSPQGTTEAFF	TGTGCCAGCAGTCCCCAGGGGACCACTGAAGCTTTCTTT
NA	TRBV5-5	NA	TRBJ2-1	CASTPGDTYNEQFF	TGTGCCAGCACCCCTGGAGACACCTACAATGAGCAGTTCTTC
NA	TRBV6-5	NA	TRBJ1-2	CASSYLRRNGYTF	TGTGCCAGCAGTTACCTCAGGCGGAATGGCTACACCTTC
NA	TRBV10-3	NA	TRBJ1-2	CAISESAGLNYGYTF	TGTGCCATCAGTGAGTCGGCAGGATTAAACTATGGCTACACCTTC
NA	TRBV27	TRBD1	TRBJ2-7	CASNPPGDSYEQYF	TGTGCCAGCAATCCACCTGGGGACAGCTACGAGCAGTACTTC
NA	TRBV9	NA	TRBJ2-7	CASSANPGTGSSYEQYF	TGTGCCAGCAGCGCGAATCCCGGGACGGGTAGCTCCTACGAGCAGTACTTC
few	TRBV25-1	TRBD1	TRBJ2-7	CASSDNVGTVILGQYF	TGTGCCAGCAGTGATAACGTAGGGACAGTTATTTTAGGGCAGTACTTC
NA	TRBV27	NA	TRBJ2-7	CASSSLLSYEQYF	TGTGCCAGCAGTTCCCTTTTATCGTACGAGCAGTACTTC
NA	TRBV19	TRBD2	TRBJ2-1	CASGSGGGAYNEQFF	TGTGCCAGTGGCTCTGGCGGGGGGGCCTACAATGAGCAGTTCTTC